These 3 T cell receptor beta chains were sequenced from one sample in a study of cytomegalovirus exposure and HLA in healthy donors. Measured with immunoSEQ multiplex PCR; TCRdb has only the in-frame clones, and not every one. The sample has hundreds of thousands of clones, about nine tenths seen once. What was sequenced was PBMCs. These TCRs come from a woman aged 18-35 years in good health and CMV-seronegative.

The chain combines TRBV28 with TRBJ1-2, with 7 nucleotides matching TRBD1. The V gene end was trimmed by 6 bases and the J gene end by 6 bases; junction bases not matched to a gene: 7. Germline lookup yields CDR1 MDHEN and CDR2 SYDVKM. The CDR3 contains 13 residues. The CDR3 protein is CASRLTGTDGYTF. The CDR3 nucleotides are TGTGCCAGCAGGCTCACCGGGACAGATGGCTACACCTTC.

The chain combines TRBV27 with TRBJ2-3; TRBD2 is a possible D gene (6 bases). V gave up 6 bases and J gave up 5 bases, with 15 bases separating them. The CDR3 is 14 amino acids. CDR1 and CDR2 from the germline V gene are MNHEY and SMNVEV (reference sequence). The CDR3 spells CASRYSGPRDTQYF. DNA of the CDR3: TGTGCCAGCAGGTATAGCGGCCCCCGAGATACGCAGTATTTT.

This clone was observed once. J is TRBJ2-7 and V is TRBV6-1, with TRBD2 identical over 7 bases. With V trimmed by 3 bases and J by 8 bases, 13 bases remained unmatched. The CDR3 extends over 15 amino acids. CDR1 and CDR2 (germline): MNHNS, SASEGT. CDR3 residues: CASSDRGEGLYKQYF. The CDR3 DNA reads TGTGCCAGCAGTGATCGGGGGGAAGGGCTATACAAGCAGTACTTC.